This T cell receptor (beta chain) was captured in a study of beta chain features in type 1 diabetes (dated by TCRdb to the late 2010s). Concerning the study at large: No differences in mean age, gender distribution, total cell number or subset yield were found between patients and healthy donors. Across all samples, approximately 98,000,000 sorted cells were examined, and cell number per subset correlated strongly with RNA yield. The study compared TCRB repertoires of sorted circulating CD4+ T cell subsets between recently diagnosed type 1 diabetes patients and matched healthy donors. Naive and central memory subsets were obtained from all 30 or so donors, but regulatory and stem cell-like memory subsets were isolated from only 8 patients and roughly eight healthy donors. General study outcomes and caveats: Naive, central memory and regulatory TCRB repertoires appeared to be more alike among patients than among healthy donors. Type 1 diabetes patients showed a moderate but significant shortening of TCRB CDR3 length in all four CD4+ subsets. PCR may preferentially amplify shorter templates, but because patient and control samples were amplified and corrected together, any resulting skew would affect both groups equally. HLA sub-analyses involved small numbers of individuals, so any influence of HLA type on TCRB rearrangement remained unresolved. Because cDNA was sequenced instead of genomic DNA, activated cells with high expression could be over-represented, although the groups did not differ in activation or CD3 levels. Patients with type 1 diabetes made fewer insertions and deleted more nucleotides at VDJ recombination sites, implying thymic rearrangement abnormalities.

A single peripheral blood draw of approximately 110 mL on average was collected from each donor into heparinised tubes. Naive, central memory, regulatory and stem cell-like memory CD4+ T cells were sorted on a BD FACSAria II using a panel including CD45RO, CCR7, CD25, CD127, CD95 and CD27. All sorted populations exceeded 98% purity. Right away, PBMCs were isolated by Lymphoprep density gradient centrifugation and were stained directly, with no culture step. So that batch effects would be minimized, each experiment stained and sorted samples in pairs, pairing one healthy donor with one patient. The High Capacity cDNA Reverse Transcription Kit was used to reverse transcribe all of the isolated RNA, meaning that expressed TCRB transcripts were what got sequenced. Naive, central memory and regulatory T cell samples underwent deep immunoSEQ sequencing, averaging about 3.3 million total reads per sample. After sorted cells were lysed in RLT buffer, RNA was extracted with DNase-treated RNeasy Micro or Mini kits, with the choice depending on cell number. Each cell subset was processed separately to prevent cross-contamination, with patient and healthy donor samples processed together. Using the immunoSEQ multiplex PCR, TCRB sequences were amplified from cDNA into 87-bp fragments spanning the CDR3 region. Sequencing of the amplicons was performed on the Illumina HiSeq platform. On the study's bioinformatics: PCR bias was corrected computationally using synthetic template baselines, and reads within Hamming distance 2 were collapsed, with unmergeable singletons discarded. Reads were aligned to IMGT to assign V, D and J genes, CDR3 length, and insertions or deletions at six rearrangement sites. Within each subset, clonotype counts were normalized to the number of sorted cells before true diversity and Gini coefficients were calculated with the tcR R package. The overlap coefficient, calculated on TCRB nucleotide sequences, was used to measure repertoire sharing. Out-of-frame TCRB sequences from naive cells were analyzed to stand in for the pre-selection repertoire. Not all clones reach the TCRdb copy of this immuneACCESS table, which keeps in-frame sequences only. Checked studies attribute under half of the gap to unresolved V genes and leave the rest unexplained. V, J and clone size are those of that table, while D and trimming were read from the DNA. The table for this sample lists about 660,000 clones; roughly 13% of them were counted only once. The ten largest make up 0.035% to 0.045% of the sample.

Between the V and J ends, shortened by 5 bases and 0 bases respectively, the junction contains 11 bases. As encoded in the germline V gene, CDR1 is SGHTA while CDR2 is FQGNSA. From its cysteine to its phenylalanine, the CDR3 spans 15 amino acids. Left in the record is the CDR3 DNA by itself, 45 bases read in frame from the first base. As for this clone: Its target antigen remains unknown. Per-nucleotide qualities are absent, and no much larger clonotype sits a single base away.

The origin of this receptor is a man between 18 and 29 years old with type 1 diabetes. Sample: naive CD4+ T cells from blood. The cell subset or site label corresponds to: true naive CD4+ T cells. The rearrangement combines TRBV7-2 with TRBJ1-5; no D gene call is confident. The DNA sequence is as follows: TGTGCCAGCAGCCCCGGGGAGTATAGCAATCAGCCCCAGCATTTT. Translated, it reads CASSPGEYSNQPQHF.